These T cell receptor beta chains were read from a single sample in a study of cytomegalovirus exposure and HLA in healthy donors. Some clones are missing from TCRdb's copy, which holds only in-frame ones; the method was immunoSEQ multiplex PCR. The sample holds about 150,000 clones; roughly 83% are singletons and the top ten take 1.2%. Sequencing was performed on PBMCs. Every receptor here comes from a boy aged 2 to 10 in good health and CMV-seronegative. CDR3s include the opening cysteine and the closing phenylalanine or tryptophan. D genes are given only for firm matches. Clone size, where shown, is once, few, many, or a class for clones that have expanded.

DNA: TGTGCCAGCAGCGTAGGAGGGAGAGTGGGGAACACCATATATTTT; CDR3: CASSVGGRVGNTIYF; J: TRBJ1-3; size: NA; D: NA; V: TRBV9
DNA: TGTGCCAGCAGCCACGGACAGGGAAACACTGAAGCTTTCTTT; CDR3: CASSHGQGNTEAFF; J: TRBJ1-1; size: NA; D: TRBD1; V: TRBV6-6
DNA: TGTGCCAGCTCACCGTCTAGCGGGAGGGTCACAGATACGCAGTATTTT; CDR3: CASSPSSGRVTDTQYF; J: TRBJ2-3; size: NA; D: TRBD2; V: TRBV18
DNA: TGTGCCAGCTCCAACGGGGGGGCGCGCGAAAAACTGTTTTTT; CDR3: CASSNGGAREKLFF; J: TRBJ1-4; size: NA; D: NA; V: TRBV6-5
DNA: TGTGCCAGCAGTAGGTACAGCCTCAGAAGCAGCACTGAAGCTTTCTTT; CDR3: CASSRYSLRSSTEAFF; J: TRBJ1-1; size: NA; D: NA; V: TRBV7-9
DNA: TGTGCCAGCAGCGGGGGGGGCGGGGGTTCCTACAATGAGCAGTTCTTC; CDR3: CASSGGGGGSYNEQFF; J: TRBJ2-1; size: NA; D: NA; V: TRBV9
DNA: TGCGCCAGCAGCTTTAGGGGACTAGCGGGAGTCGAGCAGTACTTC; CDR3: CASSFRGLAGVEQYF; J: TRBJ2-7; size: NA; D: TRBD2; V: TRBV5-1
DNA: TGCAGCGTGGCAGGAGTGCGGGAGGATGGGCCCTACGAGCAGTACTTC; CDR3: CSVAGVREDGPYEQYF; J: TRBJ2-7; size: NA; D: TRBD2; V: TRBV29-1
DNA: TGTGCCTGGGAACTGGGACAGGGATACTATGGCTACACCTTC; CDR3: CAWELGQGYYGYTF; J: TRBJ1-2; size: NA; D: TRBD1; V: TRBV30
DNA: TGTGCCAGCAGTTCCACCGGGACAGGGGCTTCCGAGAGCTCCTACGAGCAGTACTTC; CDR3: CASSSTGTGASESSYEQYF; J: TRBJ2-7; size: few; D: TRBD1; V: TRBV27
DNA: TGTGCCATCAGTGAGTCCGGGGATTGGGGGGACAATGAGCAGTTCTTC; CDR3: CAISESGDWGDNEQFF; J: TRBJ2-1; size: NA; D: NA; V: TRBV10-3
DNA: TGTGCCTGGAGGCCCAGGGGGCAGCGCGGCTACACCTTC; CDR3: CAWRPRGQRGYTF; J: TRBJ1-2; size: NA; D: TRBD1; V: TRBV30
DNA: TGTGCCAGCAGCGAGGGGGAAGAGGAGCAGTACTTC; CDR3: CASSEGEEEQYF; J: TRBJ2-7; size: NA; D: NA; V: TRBV5-6
DNA: TGCGCCAGCAGCCACGGGACTAGCGCTGCAGACACGCAGTATTTT; CDR3: CASSHGTSAADTQYF; J: TRBJ2-3; size: NA; D: TRBD2; V: TRBV4-3
DNA: TGTGCCAGCAGCTTTGGGACTACAACCTACGAGCAGTACTTC; CDR3: CASSFGTTTYEQYF; J: TRBJ2-7; size: NA; D: TRBD2; V: TRBV5-6
DNA: TGTGCCAGCAGTTTTAGCGGTCCGAGGGGCGATGAGCAGTTCTTC; CDR3: CASSFSGPRGDEQFF; J: TRBJ2-1; size: NA; D: NA; V: TRBV27
DNA: TGTGCCAGTAGTATGAGGTCTGGGGGGGAAGTGGAGACCCAGTACTTC; CDR3: CASSMRSGGEVETQYF; J: TRBJ2-5; size: NA; D: TRBD2; V: TRBV19
DNA: TGTGCCAGCAGCTTAGGAGGCGAGGGAGGTGAGCAGTTCTTC; CDR3: CASSLGGEGGEQFF; J: TRBJ2-1; size: NA; D: NA; V: TRBV7-6
DNA: TGTGCCAGCAGTGGGAGCCAGGGACAGGCGCGCGGAAATGAGCAGTTCTTC; CDR3: CASSGSQGQARGNEQFF; J: TRBJ2-1; size: NA; D: TRBD1; V: TRBV2
DNA: TGTGCCTGGAGGTCCGGGGGGGACTATGGCTACACCTTC; CDR3: CAWRSGGDYGYTF; J: TRBJ1-2; size: NA; D: NA; V: TRBV30
DNA: TGTGCCAGCAGTTTGACACGTAACTATGGCTACACCTTC; CDR3: CASSLTRNYGYTF; J: TRBJ1-2; size: NA; D: NA; V: TRBV27
DNA: TGCGCCAGCAGCTACGACAGTGCCACAGATACGCAGTATTTT; CDR3: CASSYDSATDTQYF; J: TRBJ2-3; size: NA; D: NA; V: TRBV5-1
DNA: TGTGCCAGCAGCTTAACCGGACAGGCCTATCAGCCCCAGCATTTT; CDR3: CASSLTGQAYQPQHF; J: TRBJ1-5; size: once; D: TRBD1; V: TRBV7-2
DNA: TGTGCCAGCATTTACAGTCAAGAGACCCAGTACTTC; CDR3: CASIYSQETQYF; J: TRBJ2-5; size: few; D: NA; V: TRBV6-1
DNA: TGCGCCAGCAGCATTGCCCCGACAGGAGCCCTCTATGGCTACACCTTC; CDR3: CASSIAPTGALYGYTF; J: TRBJ1-2; size: once; D: NA; V: TRBV5-1
DNA: TGTGCCAGCAGAACCGTACTCCGACAGGGAGACTATGGCTACACCTTC; CDR3: CASRTVLRQGDYGYTF; J: TRBJ1-2; size: NA; D: TRBD1; V: TRBV27
DNA: TGTGCCAGCAGTGAAGTTGTAGGAGCACAAGAGACCCAGTACTTC; CDR3: CASSEVVGAQETQYF; J: TRBJ2-5; size: NA; D: NA; V: TRBV6-1